This T cell receptor (beta chain) was identified in a study of cytomegalovirus exposure and HLA in healthy donors (dated by TCRdb to the late 2010s). Turning to the overall study: According to an earlier analysis of 587 of the donors, 150 million to 200 million T cells yielded roughly 110 million unique TCR beta sequences and approximately 280 Gb of sequence data. About 310 gigabases of sequencing data and 70 million to 100 million unique TCR sequences were included in an early release covering several hundred HLA-typed donors. Among the roughly 370 genotyped donors, around 79% belonged to the genetic ancestry cluster associated with self-reported Caucasian donors. The aim of the study was to test whether cataloging public T cell receptors could identify signatures of past pathogen exposure. The T cell repertoires of 550 to 850 subjects were profiled by immunosequencing and related to cytomegalovirus serostatus. Besides the first cohort of about 730 subjects, a separate validation cohort made up of over 95 different subjects was used. High-throughput TCR immunosequencing, statistical association of individual TCRs with disease status, and machine learning were combined to predict cytomegalovirus infection status. A later analysis re-analyzed previously published TCR beta repertoires from roughly 630 donors and added high-resolution HLA genotyping to study TCR occurrence patterns. In the later analysis, no new phenotypic data were used to find candidate immune exposures; instead, reliance was placed on TCR beta sequences and their occurrence across donors. An earlier analysis of 500 to 750 of the donors applied high-throughput TCR beta sequencing to assess whether each TCR beta V gene segment acted as functional or pseudogenic. Alongside the repertoire data, information on donor age, sex, ethnicity and CMV serostatus was compiled. A later genetic analysis used genome-wide SNP genotypes for about 65% of the 666 donors, treating that subset as a discovery cohort. Every discovery cohort repertoire had been produced on one sequencing platform. Class I and class II HLA loci were covered by the typing at four-digit resolution. Typing coverage varied by locus: about 620-630 donors for A, B, C, DRB1 and DQB1; more than 500 for DQA1; over 600 for DPA1; 400 to 480 for DPB1. Several DR-DQ haplotypes were treated as single units for association and clustering because of strong linkage in the cohort. Across some 400 genotyped donors of the cohort, an average of about 240,000 unique TCR beta nucleotide sequences per donor were sequenced, and roughly 18% of those sequences were non-productive. General conclusions and limits of the study: V-gene and J-gene trimming of TCR beta chains was associated with a missense DCLRE1C variant in a later genetic analysis, and the association was replicated in an independent cohort. Presence/absence analyses assumed roughly uniform sequencing depth across donors, an assumption that may not hold. According to the authors, the approach could potentially be generalized to other disease states and immunological phenotypes. Broadly in line with IMGT annotations, most TCR beta V segments showed up in productive rearrangements about 87% or about 30% of the time in an earlier analysis of roughly 590 of the donors. In a later genetic analysis, fewer N-insertions in productive TCRs were reported among donors in an Asian-associated ancestry cluster than the approximately 710-donor mean. Across donors, most TCR sequences were observed very rarely, whereas some public TCRs were present in many individuals. Cytomegalovirus status was reported to be diagnosed by the classifier with high specificity and sensitivity in both the original and validation cohorts. CMV serostatus was the only immune exposure information available for the cohort. Because HLA typing was missing for some donors at each locus, association tests included only the typed subset. Specific HLA alleles were associated with 15,000 to 20,000 TCR beta sequences at a false discovery rate of 0.05 in a later analysis. This cohort had only TCR beta chains sequenced, and the lack of alpha or paired-chain data limited which features could be detected. Most CMV-associated TCR beta chains appeared to be HLA-restricted in a later analysis, and the HLA associations seemed to be driven largely by CMV exposure. The 87-base-pair reads could not distinguish some IMGT-functional V segments, including TRBV6-2 and TRBV6-3, so those segments were excluded. A cluster of highly shared sequence variants was judged likely to be a technical artifact of the sequencing pipeline. When HLA alleles, especially DR and DQ, strongly co-occurred, attributing TCR associations to individual alleles was difficult. According to a later analysis, TCR association rates differed among HLA loci, with DRB1 alleles showing the most associated TCRs and HLA-C alleles showing the fewest. Because counts were too low, some 17 rarely observed V segments, including chromosome 9 orphons, were excluded from the earlier analysis of fewer than 650 of the donors. A few of the identified cytomegalovirus-associated TCR beta chains were confirmed in vitro to be specific for cytomegalovirus antigens. A further reported finding was that TCR beta sequences accurately predicted the HLA-A and HLA-B alleles for most subjects in the first cohort. In a later analysis, several top co-occurrence clusters were reported to appear linked to parvovirus B19, influenza, CMV and Epstein-Barr virus. Correlated functional status among segregating V segments might reflect linkage disequilibrium, but an unknown experimental factor could not be ruled out. A total of 164 TCR beta chains were listed by the study as associated with cytomegalovirus. A later analysis found that HLA-associated TCR beta chains were more clonally expanded and had lower generation probabilities than equally common non-associated chains.

Of note for this clone: The specificity of this receptor is unknown. Base qualities are not provided; no much larger clone lies one nucleotide away.

V is pared back by 3 bases and J by 0 bases, with 18 bases lying between the germline termini. CDR1 and CDR2 are read off the germline V gene as SGHRS and YFSETQ. The CDR3, cysteine through phenylalanine, is 18 amino acids long. The retained sequence is limited to the CDR3, 54 bases, with the frame set at the first base. The cohort comprised around 700 healthy bone marrow donors. All cohort members were sampled while nominally healthy, although unrecorded immune exposures were likely present. The donor tested CMV seropositive and was one of the 289 seropositive cohort members. A peripheral blood sample was collected from each donor, and TCR beta sequencing was performed on peripheral blood mononuclear cells. The Qiagen DNeasy Blood Extraction Kit was used to extract genomic DNA from the blood cell samples. Library preparation employed the immunoSEQ multiplex PCR assay. For the multiplex PCR, a mixture combining 60 forward primers for TCR Vbeta segments and 13 reverse primers for TCR Jbeta segments was used. The CDR3 region of rearranged TCR beta genes was amplified from genomic DNA with a multiplex PCR assay. On the Illumina HiSeq System, the amplified TCR beta libraries were sequenced as 87-base-pair reads. The study's own analysis went as follows. A later analysis counted 75 million to 100 million unique TCR beta chains across the 650 to 800 repertoires, and roughly 11 million of these chains were shared by at least two donors. A nearest-neighbor algorithm error-corrected the raw reads and collapsed the reads into unique sequences, merging closely related sequences to remove PCR and sequencing errors. CDR3 sequences were aligned to IMGT reference sequences to assign V, D and J gene segments. For a sequence to be retained, a match of at least six nucleotides to both a V gene segment and a J gene segment was required. A rearrangement counted as productive if the CDR3 had no stop codons and remained in frame with V and J, and every other rearrangement counted as non-productive. CDR3 was defined by IMGT convention, running from the second conserved V-encoded cysteine to the conserved J-encoded phenylalanine. Sequences without an unambiguous match to a single V gene segment were excluded from the earlier analysis of about 640 of the donors. In an earlier analysis of a few hundred of the donors, a V segment was called functional when productive rearrangements were above 56.7%, and segregating when the standard deviation between donors exceeded 5%. To diagnose cytomegalovirus status from the catalog of TCR beta chain sequences, a statistical classification framework was built. In a later analysis, TCR nucleotide sequences were compared against IMGT/GENE-DB human TR gene sequences so that V and J genes could be assigned. A later analysis assigned CDR3 sequences and most-parsimonious VDJ recombination scenarios with the TCRdist pipeline. In a later analysis, each TCR beta chain was defined by its CDR3 amino acid sequence together with its V-gene family, and reads without a unique V-gene family were excluded. In a later analysis, a few hundred highly shared, low-generation-probability nucleotide sequences were removed to address suspected cross-contamination and a sequencing artifact. A later analysis calculated a clonal expansion index for each public chain from normalized within-repertoire ranks of inferred template counts. A later analysis computed generation probabilities with a VDJ recombination model fitted to out-of-frame rearrangements, and checked the results against IGoR. In a later analysis, hypergeometric tests were used to score TCR-TCR, TCR-HLA and TCR-CMV co-occurrence, with a repertoire-size bias correction applied to TCR pairs. False discovery rates were estimated in a later analysis by permuting HLA or CMV assignments 20 times. In a later analysis, co-occurring TCRs were grouped with DBSCAN, and TCRdist sequence similarity was added when clustering was performed within HLA-allele-positive subsets. Co-occurrence clustering excluded repertoires with fewer than 30,000 or more than 120,000 public chains, plus five with anomalous nucleotide sharing. TCRdb carries this immuneACCESS record with in-frame sequences only. Its versions omit some clonotypes, under half of them owing to an unresolved V gene in the studies checked, with the rest unexplained. That table is the source of V, J and clone size, and D and trimming were worked out from the DNA. Across this sample there are almost 200,000 clones, with roughly three quarters seen only once. Clones ranked in the top ten supply approximately 0.39% of the sample.

This sequence was found in a male donor in good health and CMV-seropositive. Recombination connected TRBV5-1 to TRBJ1-4; no D gene can be assigned with confidence. The material sequenced was PBMCs. The CDR3 protein sequence reads: CASSSAGEFPPTNEKLFF. The nucleotide sequence reads TGCGCCAGCAGCTCGGCCGGGGAGTTTCCTCCAACTAATGAAAAACTGTTTTTT.